A single sample gave rise to the 20 T cell receptor beta chains below, sequenced in a study of cytomegalovirus exposure and HLA in healthy donors. Data came from immunoSEQ multiplex PCR; TCRdb stores just in-frame clones and leaves some out. The data contain around 150,000 clones, over 80% of them seen just once; the ten biggest clones take up about 2%. Input material: PBMCs. The receptors come from a man aged 25-45 years in good health and CMV-seropositive.

The count of this clone is one. The genes are TRBV19 and TRBJ2-2, with 10 positions matching TRBD2. The CDR3 is 15 amino acids. V dropped 1 base and J dropped 6; count of bases not matched to a gene: 2. Per germline, CDR1 LNHDA and CDR2 SQIVND (reference sequence). The CDR3 sequence is CASSIGLAGAGELFF. The CDR3 nucleotides read TGTGCCAGTAGTATAGGTCTAGCGGGGGCCGGGGAGCTGTTTTTT.

The rearrangement uses TRBV11-2 and TRBJ2-2; TRBD2 might be the D (6 bases). In germline, CDR1 is SGHAT, CDR2 FQNNGV. V was clipped by 2 bases and J by 4 bases, with 11 bases between them. The CDR3 loop spans 15 amino acids. This CDR3 is CASSLTGVPTGELFF. CDR3 in DNA: TGTGCCAGCAGCTTAACGGGGGTCCCCACCGGGGAGCTGTTTTTT.

This sequence joins TRBV10-2 and TRBJ2-5; 9 nucleotides line up with TRBD2. The germline gives CDR1 WSHSY, CDR2 SAAADI. CDR3 size: 14 residues. The V and J ends lost 7 bases and 3 bases, in that order; junction bases with no gene match: 6. CDR3 sequence reads: CASTGAGGEETQYF. CDR3 DNA: TGCGCCAGCACCGGGGCGGGGGGGGAAGAGACCCAGTACTTC.

The rearrangement joins TRBV4-1 to TRBJ2-7; tentatively, D is TRBD1 (6 bases). CDR1 and CDR2 from the germline V gene are MGHRA and YSYEKL. The CDR3 length is 16 residues. Trimming left V 4 bases short and J 0 bases short, with 16 bases between. The CDR3: CASSPASNRVSYEQYF. For the CDR3, the DNA is TGCGCCAGCAGCCCAGCTTCCAACAGGGTCTCCTACGAGCAGTACTTC.

The gene calls are TRBV27 and TRBJ2-4; D is possibly TRBD1 (6 bases). The CDR3 spans 15 residues. V lost 4 bases and J lost 9, with 19 bases in between. CDR1 and CDR2 from the germline V gene are MNHEY and SMNVEV (reference sequence). The CDR3 DNA follows: TGTGCCAGCAGTTCCCCGGGACACGCTTCAAGCATTCAGTACTTC. Amino acid sequence: CASSSPGHASSIQYF.

The chain combines TRBV19 with TRBJ1-5; 7 nucleotides align to TRBD1. J was trimmed by 1 base and V by 5 bases; bases with no gene match: 5. This CDR3 is built from 15 residues. From germline, CDR1 is LNHDA and CDR2 SQIVND (reference sequence). This CDR3 is CASSYRGWSNQPQHF. CDR3 nucleotide sequence: TGTGCCAGTAGTTACAGGGGTTGGAGCAATCAGCCCCAGCATTTT.

The genes are TRBV6-5 and TRBJ2-5; 10 bases are a match to TRBD1. Germline CDR1 is MNHEY and CDR2 is SVGAGI. After removal of 7 bases from V and 0 bases from J, the junction contained 5 bases not matched to a gene. The CDR3 has 15 residues. The CDR3 protein is CASTVTGGDQETQYF. The CDR3 DNA reads as TGTGCCAGCACTGTGACAGGGGGCGACCAAGAGACCCAGTACTTC.

This clone was recorded a few times. The V call is TRBV27, the J call TRBJ1-2, with D possibly being TRBD1 (5 bases). The ends were cut back, 0 bases at V and 4 bases at J, with 18 bases in the middle. The CDR3 totals 17 residues. In germline, CDR1 is MNHEY, CDR2 SMNVEV (reference sequence). Here the CDR3 reads CASSLSGFSQVAYGYTF. CDR3 nucleotide sequence: TGTGCCAGCAGTTTATCCGGCTTTTCACAGGTCGCCTATGGCTACACCTTC.

This chain links TRBV11-2 with TRBJ2-5; 12 nucleotides agree with TRBD2. V lost 5 bases and J lost 4; bases outside the gene matches: 5. Germline loops: CDR1 SGHAT, CDR2 FQNNGV. The CDR3 has 15 amino acids. The CDR3 loop reads CASSPSGGAGETQYF. The CDR3 nucleotides are TGTGCCAGCAGCCCTAGCGGGGGGGCAGGAGAGACCCAGTACTTC.

The chain links TRBV9 to TRBJ2-3, with 9 bases that match TRBD2. V dropped 7 bases and J dropped 1; count of bases not matched to a gene: 7. The V gene's germline CDR1 is SGDLS and CDR2 YYNGEE. The CDR3 is 15 residues long. The CDR3 reads CASARGGRGTDTQYF. CDR3 DNA sequence: TGTGCCAGCGCGCGGGGGGGCCGAGGCACAGATACGCAGTATTTT.

This clone occurred a few times. The J gene is TRBJ1-4, the V gene TRBV19; 8 bases match TRBD1. The length of the CDR3 is 14 residues. The J segment lost 7 bases and the V segment lost 5 bases, leaving 6 bases of the junction unmatched. Germline V gene lookup returns CDR1 LNHDA and CDR2 SQIVND (reference sequence). The CDR3, as DNA: TGTGCCAGTAGTCCAGGGGGCTGGAGTGAAAAACTGTTTTTT. It codes for CASSPGGWSEKLFF.

The rearrangement uses TRBV7-9 and TRBJ1-2; maybe TRBD1 (6 bases). The V gene lost 0 bases and the J gene lost 6 bases, with 23 bases spanning the gap. Germline V gene sequence: CDR1 SEHNR, CDR2 FQNEAQ (reference sequence). This CDR3 region has 18 residues. The CDR3 region has the DNA TGTGCCAGCAGCTTAGCGGGGGTTCCGGGACATAGCCTTGATGGCTACACCTTC. It codes for CASSLAGVPGHSLDGYTF.

The chain joins TRBV5-1 to TRBJ2-5, with TRBD1 matching 9 bases. J lost 5 bases, V lost 1 base, and 6 bases had no gene match. Germline V gives CDR1 SGHRS, CDR2 YFSETQ. CDR3 length: 15 residues. CDR3 protein: CASSLNEQGAETQYF. In nucleotides, the CDR3 is TGCGCCAGCAGCTTGAACGAACAGGGGGCTGAGACCCAGTACTTC.

The rearrangement joins TRBV4-2 to TRBJ2-2; 10 nucleotides line up with TRBD2. Germline loops: CDR1 LGHNA, CDR2 YNFKEQ. The V segment lost 2 bases and the J segment 6 bases; nucleotides outside the gene matches: 12. The CDR3 is 18 amino acids. The CDR3 reads CASSQSPLPSGGPGELFF. The CDR3 nucleotides read TGTGCCAGCAGCCAATCCCCCCTCCCTAGCGGGGGTCCCGGGGAGCTGTTTTTT.

This clone occurred many times. The genes are TRBV18 and TRBJ2-7; D is perhaps TRBD2 (5 bases). Germline CDR1 reads KGHSH; CDR2 reads LQKENI. With 0 bases removed from V and 2 bases from J, the gap between germline ends came to 11 bases. This CDR3 has 15 residues. The CDR3: CASSPPAAAAYEQYF. CDR3 nucleotides: TGTGCCAGCTCACCACCTGCAGCGGCGGCCTACGAGCAGTACTTC.

The chain couples TRBV4-3 to TRBJ2-5; 9 nucleotides match TRBD2. In germline, CDR1 is LGHNA, CDR2 YSLEER. V shed 0 bases and J 3 bases; nucleotides not matched to a gene: 5. The CDR3 runs to 16 residues. The DNA for the CDR3 is TGCGCCAGCAGCCAAGATCGCGGGGGGGCCGAAGAGACCCAGTACTTC. It is translated as CASSQDRGGAEETQYF.

The chain joins TRBV5-4 to TRBJ1-4; TRBD1 matches at 11 bases. CDR3 size: 15 residues. CDR1 is SGHNT, CDR2 YYREEE, per germline (reference sequence). J was trimmed by 8 bases and V by 1 base; bases with no gene match: 4. The CDR3 nucleotides read TGTGCCAGCAGCTTGCCTGGGACAGGGGGGGAAAAACTGTTTTTT. It specifies CASSLPGTGGEKLFF.

The chain combines TRBV5-1 with TRBJ1-1; TRBD1 aligns across 7 bases. Trimming at V came to 2 bases and at J to 6 bases, leaving 10 bases not matched to a gene. Germline CDR1 SGHRS, CDR2 YFSETQ. The CDR3 length is 15 residues. The CDR3 nucleotides read TGCGCCAGCAGCTTATCGACAGGGAGGATGGCTGAAGCTTTCTTT. Its protein is CASSLSTGRMAEAFF.

This chain joins TRBV27 and TRBJ2-1, with TRBD1 matching over 7 bases. V shed 6 bases, J shed 8 bases, and the junction held 10 bases outside the gene matches. Germline V gives CDR1 MNHEY, CDR2 SMNVEV (reference sequence). CDR3 length: 14 amino acids. CDR3: CASSLDRPRDEQFF. CDR3 sequence (DNA): TGTGCCAGCAGCTTGGACAGGCCCCGCGATGAGCAGTTCTTC.

Concerning this clone itself: This specimen includes other DNA sequences encoding the same CDR3. The chain uses TRBV5-1 and TRBJ2-1, with TRBD2 matching 7 bases. The CDR3 covers 14 residues. Trimming cost V 4 bases and J 4 bases; bases outside gene matches: 5. Germline V gene lookup returns CDR1 SGHRS and CDR2 YFSETQ. The CDR3 coding sequence is TGCGCCAGCAGCCCTAGCGGAGTATACAATGAGCAGTTCTTC. Translated, it gives CASSPSGVYNEQFF.